These 23 T cell receptor beta chains originate from one sample sequenced in a study of OX40 agonist ivuxolimab in advanced cancers. Clones were sequenced by immunoSEQ multiplex PCR, and TCRdb holds only the in-frame ones, with some missing. There are tens of thousands of clones in the sample; around nine tenths occur only once, and roughly 13% lies in the top ten. This material consisted of CD4+ or CD8+ T cells sorted from blood, taken in a trial of the OX40 agonist ivuxolimab. The receptors derive from an adult with an advanced solid tumor such as melanoma, head and neck, liver or kidney cancer.

This clone was seen a few times. The chain has TRBV11-2 and TRBJ2-4; no firm D call. Trimming removed 1 base at V and 6 bases at J, with 1 base between. The CDR3 is made up of 11 amino acids. Germline V gives CDR1 SGHAT, CDR2 FQNNGV. The CDR3 region is CASSLGNIQYF. The DNA of the CDR3 is TGTGCCAGCAGCTTAGGAAACATTCAGTACTTC.

This CDR3 reads CASARSYGTLGNTIYF. CDR3 coding DNA: TGTGCCAGCGCACGAAGTTACGGGACACTTGGAAACACCATATATTTT. The rearrangement links TRBV14 to TRBJ1-3, with a tentative D call TRBD1 (6 bases). Germline CDR1 SGHDN, CDR2 FVKESK. Deletions cut 8 bases from V and 3 bases from J, with 20 bases between. The CDR3 runs 16 residues.

The rearrangement joins TRBV10-1 to TRBJ2-7; D is possibly TRBD1 or TRBD2 (5 bases each). With 6 bases removed from V and 4 bases from J, the gap between germline ends came to 10 bases. Germline lookup yields CDR1 WNHNN and CDR2 SYGVQD (reference sequence). CDR3 length equals 12 residues. The CDR3 region is CASRGDGYEQYF. The CDR3 DNA reads TGCGCCAGCAGGGGGGACGGATACGAGCAGTACTTC.

The chain couples TRBV9 to TRBJ2-7; 9 positions agree with TRBD2. The V segment lost 4 bases and the J segment 2 bases; nucleotides outside the gene matches: 10. The CDR3 has 16 amino acids. Germline values: CDR1 SGDLS, CDR2 YYNGEE. The CDR3 coding sequence is TGTGCCAGCAGCCCCCATAATAGCGGGAGTGCCTACGAGCAGTACTTC. Translation: CASSPHNSGSAYEQYF.

The J gene is TRBJ2-7, the V gene TRBV6-5, with 7 nucleotides matching TRBD1. Trimming cost V 2 bases and J 0 bases; bases outside gene matches: 7. This CDR3 comprises 16 residues. Per the germline V gene, CDR1 is MNHEY and CDR2 is SVGAGI. The CDR3 is CASSYVRDRYSYEQYF. The CDR3 DNA reads as TGTGCCAGCAGTTACGTTCGGGACAGATACTCCTACGAGCAGTACTTC.

This clone turned up a few times. V gene TRBV5-8 combines with J gene TRBJ1-3; unclear D gene. The CDR3 runs to 16 residues. CDR1 is SGHTS, CDR2 YDEGEE, per germline. V lost 5 bases to trimming and J lost 0 bases, with 15 bases between them. CDR3 bases: TGTGCCAGCAGGGACGCTTGGTGGGCCTCTGGAAACACCATATATTTT. This encodes CASRDAWWASGNTIYF.

CDR3: CASSLGGAKYEQYF. The CDR3 bases are TGTGCCAGCAGTCTCGGGGGGGCGAAATACGAGCAGTACTTC. The gene calls are TRBV6-1 and TRBJ2-7; 8 positions match TRBD2. The CDR3 sequence is 14 residues long. Germline-derived CDR1 and CDR2 are MNHNS and SASEGT. V was pared by 5 bases and J by 4 bases, with 7 bases of the junction left unmatched.

By sample fraction, this clone is hyperexpanded. This chain uses TRBV19 with TRBJ1-5; 8 bases fit TRBD1. The germline V gene encodes CDR1 LNHDA and CDR2 SQIVND (reference sequence). Germline trimming cut 5 bases from V and 4 bases from J; bases unmatched to any gene: 10. This CDR3 region has 16 residues. The CDR3 DNA follows: TGTGCCAGTAGTTACATCGGACAGGGAAGAAATCAGCCCCAGCATTTT. Its protein product is CASSYIGQGRNQPQHF.

V usage is TRBV30 and J usage is TRBJ2-4; 7 nucleotides agree with TRBD1. The CDR3 is made up of 17 amino acids. With V trimmed by 2 bases and J by 0 bases, 10 bases remained unmatched. Germline V gene sequence: CDR1 GTSNPN, CDR2 SVGIG (reference sequence). This CDR3 is CAWSYRGPLLAKNIQYF. Here the CDR3 DNA reads TGTGCCTGGAGTTACAGGGGTCCCCTCTTAGCCAAAAACATTCAGTACTTC.

The genes are TRBV7-2 and TRBJ2-7; a possible D gene is TRBD1 (5 bases). This CDR3 contains 13 residues. The germline CDR1 and CDR2 sequences are SGHTA and FQGNSA. Trimming pared 6 bases from V and 7 bases from J, leaving 16 bases between. DNA for the CDR3: TGTGCCAGCAGAAAGGACACTCCCGTGGAGCAGTACTTC. It is translated as CASRKDTPVEQYF.

The CDR3 DNA reads as TGTGCCAGCAGTGTGCGGGAGGGCGACCAAGAGACCCAGTACTTC. As protein: CASSVREGDQETQYF. The V call is TRBV2, the J call TRBJ2-5; 9 bases are shared with TRBD2. Per germline, CDR1 SNHLY and CDR2 FYNNEI. After removal of 4 bases from V and 0 bases from J, the junction contained 3 bases not matched to a gene. There are 15 residues in the CDR3.

In this sample, this clone turned up once. V gene TRBV7-8 combines with J gene TRBJ2-5, with D maybe TRBD1 (5 bases). The CDR3 extends over 13 amino acids. The germline CDR1 and CDR2 sequences are SGHVS and FQNEAQ. The V and J ends lost 2 bases and 4 bases respectively, with 8 bases between them. For the CDR3, the DNA is TGTGCCAGCAGCTTATTCAGGGCAGAGACCCAGTACTTC. Its translation: CASSLFRAETQYF. The entire variable domain, with the rest obtained from reference TRBV7-8 and TRBJ2-5, is as follows: GAGVSQSPRYKVAKRGQDVALRCDPISGHVSLFWYQQALGQGPEFLTYFQNEAQLDKSGLPSDRFFAERPEGSVSTLKIQRTQQEDSAVYLCASSLFRAETQYFGPGTRLLVL.

The genes are TRBV7-3 and TRBJ2-1; 10 bases map to TRBD2. V gave up 0 bases and J gave up 4 bases; unmatched junction bases: 3. From germline, CDR1 is SGHTA and CDR2 FQGTGA. CDR3 length: 16 amino acids. This CDR3 is CASSLTASGSYNEQFF. The CDR3, as DNA: TGTGCCAGCAGCTTAACGGCTAGCGGGAGTTACAATGAGCAGTTCTTC.

This chain links TRBV7-6 with TRBJ1-2; 8 nucleotides align to TRBD1. After removal of 0 bases from V and 5 bases from J, the junction contained 5 bases not matched to a gene. CDR3 length: 15 residues. Germline V CDR1 and CDR2: SGHVS, FNYEAQ. The CDR3 sequence: CASSLAPTGAYGYTF. In DNA form, the CDR3 reads TGTGCCAGCAGCTTAGCCCCGACAGGGGCATATGGCTACACCTTC.

This chain uses TRBV9 with TRBJ2-7, with 13 positions matching TRBD2. The CDR3 contains 15 residues. Germline loops: CDR1 SGDLS, CDR2 YYNGEE. V lost 3 bases, J lost 2 bases, and 2 bases stayed unmatched. The CDR3 loop reads CASSAGLAGTYEQYF. CDR3 nucleotides: TGTGCCAGCAGCGCGGGACTAGCGGGAACCTACGAGCAGTACTTC. Filled out from reference TRBV9 and TRBJ2-7, the complete variable domain reads DSGVTQTPKHLITATGQRVTLRCSPRSGDLSVYWYQQSLDQGLQFLIQYYNGEERAKGNILERFSAQQFPDLHSELNLSSLELGDSALYFCASSAGLAGTYEQYFGPGTRLTVT.

The chain combines TRBV9 with TRBJ2-3; TRBD2 matches 11 bases. Germline trimming cut 3 bases from V and 3 bases from J; bases unmatched to any gene: 6. Germline V gene sequence: CDR1 SGDLS, CDR2 YYNGEE. There are 16 residues in the CDR3. As DNA, the CDR3 is TGTGCCAGCAGCGGTGGGGGGACTAGCGGTACAGATACGCAGTATTTT. Translating it yields CASSGGGTSGTDTQYF. Filled out from reference TRBV9 and TRBJ2-3, the complete variable domain reads DSGVTQTPKHLITATGQRVTLRCSPRSGDLSVYWYQQSLDQGLQFLIQYYNGEERAKGNILERFSAQQFPDLHSELNLSSLELGDSALYFCASSGGGTSGTDTQYFGPGTRLTVL.

This clone was observed a handful of times. The chain has TRBV19 and TRBJ2-7; unclear D gene. Trimming shortened V by 3 bases and J by 0 bases, and 9 bases separated the two germline ends. CDR1 and CDR2 (germline): LNHDA, SQIVND (reference sequence). The CDR3 consists of 14 residues. The CDR3 nucleotides read TGTGCCAGTAGTATTGGGTCGAGCTCCTACGAGCAGTACTTC. This gives the protein CASSIGSSSYEQYF.

The genes are TRBV21-1 and TRBJ2-5; the D call of TRBD2 is as the table states it, not checked on the DNA. TRBV21-1 is given as a pseudogene. The CDR3 extends over 14 amino acids. The CDR3 reads CASSKWRARETQYF. DNA of the CDR3: TGTGCCAGCAGCAAATGGCGGGCCCGAGAGACCCAGTACTTC.

The CDR3 region is CASSLKGGEQFF. CDR3 in DNA: TGTGCCAGCAGCTTAAAGGGAGGTGAGCAGTTCTTC. The chain couples TRBV7-2 to TRBJ2-1; D might be TRBD2 (6 bases). The V end lost 2 bases, the J end lost 9 bases, and 8 bases lay between the germline ends. This CDR3 comprises 12 residues. In germline, CDR1 is SGHTA, CDR2 FQGNSA.

The rearrangement uses TRBV4-1 and TRBJ1-5; 7 nucleotides agree with TRBD1. The CDR3 loop spans 16 amino acids. Looked up from germline, CDR1 is MGHRA and CDR2 is YSYEKL. V shed 1 base, J shed 1 base, and the junction held 4 bases outside the gene matches. In DNA, the CDR3 is TGCGCCAGCAGCCAAGTGGGACAGAAGAGCAATCAGCCCCAGCATTTT. It is translated as CASSQVGQKSNQPQHF.

The gene calls are TRBV7-9 and TRBJ1-5; D is undetermined. V gave up 4 bases and J gave up 1 base, with 5 bases separating them. Per the germline V gene, CDR1 is SEHNR and CDR2 is FQNEAQ (reference sequence). The CDR3 is 13 amino acids. This CDR3 is CASSYYSNQPQHF. DNA of the CDR3: TGTGCCAGCAGCTATTACAGCAATCAGCCCCAGCATTTT.

The gene calls are TRBV2 and TRBJ2-3, with D tentatively TRBD2 (6 bases). The V and J ends lost 6 bases and 3 bases respectively, with 19 bases between them. CDR1 SNHLY and CDR2 FYNNEI come from the germline V gene. CDR3 length equals 16 residues. The CDR3 reads CASSPLLGGNTDTQYF. In nucleotides, the CDR3 is TGTGCCAGCAGCCCACTCCTCGGGGGAAATACAGATACGCAGTATTTT.

V usage is TRBV6-1 and J usage is TRBJ1-5, with a possible D match to TRBD1 (5 bases). Germline V gene lookup returns CDR1 MNHNS and CDR2 SASEGT. Trimming left V 3 bases short and J 6 bases short, with 12 bases between. The CDR3 has 14 residues. CDR3 in amino acids: CASSETPGGQPQHF. DNA for the CDR3: TGTGCCAGCAGTGAGACACCCGGGGGTCAGCCCCAGCATTTT.